What follows describes a single T cell receptor (beta chain). What it recognizes is unknown. V gave up 4 bases and J gave up 1 base, with 11 bases separating them. The CDR3 spans 15 residues. Germline CDR1 is MNHNS and CDR2 is SASEGT. TCR beta CDR3 regions were amplified from RNA transcripts. HTBI primers primed a first-round RT-PCR, and a second-round multiplex PCR followed. MiXCR, run by TCRdb on the multiplex PCR reads, gives a single entry per CDR3 protein. The table lists roughly 170,000 distinct CDR3 sequences, 35% to 45% of them singletons. Ophthalmopathic donors had moderate-to-severe activity, CAS ≥3 and NOSPECS ≥4, with disease that had lasted under 3 months. None of the included patients had other autoimmune diseases, uncontrolled infections, pregnancy or lactation, as these led to exclusion. The PBMCs had their origin in 8.5 to 10 ml of fresh peripheral blood. This entry comes from a study of Graves' ophthalmopathy and Graves' hyperthyroidism.

Study-wide findings and caveats: Ophthalmopathy cases were distinguished from stable hyperthyroidism by a 13-signature model, reaching around 88% sensitivity and approximately 81% specificity.

This chain connects TRBV6-1 to TRBJ1-5, with D maybe TRBD1 (5 bases). This TCR came from a man aged 25 to 45 with Graves' ophthalmopathy. Specimen: peripheral blood. The chain's CDR3 is CASSGSGGSNQPQHF. In nucleotides, the CDR3 is TGTGCCAGCAGTGGCAGCGGGGGAAGCAATCAGCCCCAGCATTTT.